What follows are 5 T cell receptor beta chains derived from one specimen sequenced in a study of response to subunit inactivated influenza vaccine. TCRdb reanalysed the RT-PCR reads using MiXCR and keeps one entry per CDR3 protein. Of 500,000 or so distinct CDR3 sequences listed, more than 15% are singletons. Specimen: CD4+ T cells sorted from PBMCs, collected less than 25 months after vaccination. Source of these receptors: a man in his fifties or sixties who received an inactivated influenza vaccine.

On this clonotype: A read error may produce the germline difference seen at one junction end. The chain combines TRBV24-1 with TRBJ2-7; a possible D gene is TRBD2 (5 bases). Germline lookup yields CDR1 KGHDR and CDR2 SFDVKD. There are 13 residues in the CDR3. CDR3 region: CATSDGASYGQYF. In DNA, the CDR3 is TGTGCCACCAGTGATGGTGCTAGCTACGGGCAGTACTTC.

The rearrangement uses TRBV12-3 or TRBV12-4 and TRBJ1-2; 9 bases align to TRBD1. Losses at the gene ends were 11 bases for V and 6 bases for J; bases not matched to a gene: 10. The length of the CDR3 is 13 residues. This CDR3 reads CAAGTGFQDGYTF. The CDR3 bases are TGTGCCGCAGGGACAGGGTTTCAAGATGGCTACACCTTC.

This clonotype is termed medium-sized. This sequence joins TRBV24-1 and TRBJ2-1, with TRBD1 matching 7 bases. The junction had 10 bases not matched to a gene; V was cut back by 5 bases and J by 7 bases. The germline gives CDR1 KGHDR, CDR2 SFDVKD. The CDR3 runs 15 residues. CDR3 in DNA: TGTGCCACCAGTGGGTACAGGGGAGTCCAAAATGAGCAGTTCTTC. Its protein is CATSGYRGVQNEQFF.

The CDR3 region has the DNA TGTGCCAGCAGTTTAGGTGTTTCCGATGAGCAGTTCTTC. This codes for CASSLGVSDEQFF. This chain joins TRBV12-3 or TRBV12-4 and TRBJ2-1, with D unclear. The CDR3 runs to 13 residues. Trimming took 1 base from V and 8 from J, leaving 9 bases between them.

This clonotype came up a few times. The chain couples TRBV5-6 to TRBJ1-2; TRBD1 might be the D (5 bases). Trimming left V 3 bases short and J 5 bases short, with 14 bases between. Germline V lookup: CDR1 SGHDT, CDR2 YYEEEE. The CDR3 is 14 residues long. The DNA of the CDR3 is TGTGCCAGCAGCTATGTAGAAAGGGGATATGGCTACACCTTC. This encodes CASSYVERGYGYTF.